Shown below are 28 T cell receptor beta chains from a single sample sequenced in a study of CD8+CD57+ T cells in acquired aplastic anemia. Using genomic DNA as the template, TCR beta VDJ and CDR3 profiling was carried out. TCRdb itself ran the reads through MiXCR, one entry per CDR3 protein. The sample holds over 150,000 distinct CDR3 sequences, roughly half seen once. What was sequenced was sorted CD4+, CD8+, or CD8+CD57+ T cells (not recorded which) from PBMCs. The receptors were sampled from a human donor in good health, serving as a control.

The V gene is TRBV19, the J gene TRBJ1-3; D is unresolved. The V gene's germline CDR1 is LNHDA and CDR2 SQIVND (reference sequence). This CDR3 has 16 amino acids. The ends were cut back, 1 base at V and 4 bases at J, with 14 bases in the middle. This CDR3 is CASSIGGYGSGNTIYF. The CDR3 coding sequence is TGTGCCAGTAGTATAGGGGGTTATGGGTCCGGAAACACCATATATTTT.

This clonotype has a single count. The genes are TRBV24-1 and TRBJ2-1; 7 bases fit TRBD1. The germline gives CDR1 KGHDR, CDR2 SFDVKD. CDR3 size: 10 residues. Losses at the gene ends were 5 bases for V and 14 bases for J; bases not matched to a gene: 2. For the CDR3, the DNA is TGTGCCACCAGTGCAGGGGGTGAGTTCTTC. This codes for CATSAGGEFF.

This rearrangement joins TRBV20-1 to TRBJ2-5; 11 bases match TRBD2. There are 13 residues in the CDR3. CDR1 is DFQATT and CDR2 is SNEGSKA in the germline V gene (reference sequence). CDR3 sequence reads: CRALAGGRKTQYF. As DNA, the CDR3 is TGCAGAGCCCTAGCGGGGGGCCGGAAGACCCAGTACTTC.

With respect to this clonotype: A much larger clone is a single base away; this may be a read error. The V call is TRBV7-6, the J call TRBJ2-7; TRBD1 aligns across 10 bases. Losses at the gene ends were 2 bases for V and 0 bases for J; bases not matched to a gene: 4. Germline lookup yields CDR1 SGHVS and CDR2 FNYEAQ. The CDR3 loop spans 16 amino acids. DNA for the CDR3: TGTGCCAGCAGCTTACCCGGGACAGGGGTCTCCTACGAGCAGTACTTC. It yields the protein CASSLPGTGVSYEQYF.

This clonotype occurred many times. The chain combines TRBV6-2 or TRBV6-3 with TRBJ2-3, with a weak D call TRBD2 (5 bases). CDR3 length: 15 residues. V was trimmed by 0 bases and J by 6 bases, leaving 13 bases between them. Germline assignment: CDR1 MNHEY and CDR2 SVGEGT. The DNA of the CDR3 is TGTGCCAGCAGTTACTCGCCTAGCTACATCGATACGCAGTATTTT. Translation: CASSYSPSYIDTQYF.

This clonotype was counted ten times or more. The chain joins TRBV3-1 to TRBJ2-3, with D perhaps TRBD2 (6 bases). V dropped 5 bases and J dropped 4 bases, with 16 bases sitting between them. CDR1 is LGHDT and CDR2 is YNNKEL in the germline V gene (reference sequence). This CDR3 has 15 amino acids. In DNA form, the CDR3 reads TGTGCCAGCAGCTCCCCGGGACTCGGCGCAGATACGCAGTATTTT. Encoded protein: CASSSPGLGADTQYF.

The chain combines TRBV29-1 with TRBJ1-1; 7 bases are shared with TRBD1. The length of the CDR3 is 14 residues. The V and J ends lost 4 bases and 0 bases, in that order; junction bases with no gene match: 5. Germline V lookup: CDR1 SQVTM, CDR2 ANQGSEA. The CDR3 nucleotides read TGCAGCGTTGGGGACAGCTTTATGAACACTGAAGCTTTCTTT. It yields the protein CSVGDSFMNTEAFF.

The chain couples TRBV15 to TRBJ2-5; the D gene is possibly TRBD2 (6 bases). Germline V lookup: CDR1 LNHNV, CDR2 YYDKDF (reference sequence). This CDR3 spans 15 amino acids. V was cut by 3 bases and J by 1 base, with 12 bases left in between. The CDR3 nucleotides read TGTGCCACCAGCAGTGCCCGGGACTTCCAAGAGACCCAGTACTTC. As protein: CATSSARDFQETQYF.

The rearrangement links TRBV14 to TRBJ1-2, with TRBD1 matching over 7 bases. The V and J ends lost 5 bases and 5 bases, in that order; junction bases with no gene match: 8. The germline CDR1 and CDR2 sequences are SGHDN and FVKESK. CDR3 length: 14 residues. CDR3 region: CASSLEQGLYGYTF. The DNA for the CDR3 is TGTGCCAGCAGCTTAGAACAGGGGCTTTATGGCTACACCTTC. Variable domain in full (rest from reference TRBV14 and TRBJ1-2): EAGVTQFPSHSVIEKGQTVTLRCDPISGHDNLYWYRRVMGKEIKFLLHFVKESKQDESGMPNNRFLAERTGGTYSTLKVQPAELEDSGVYFCASSLEQGLYGYTFGSGTRLTVV.

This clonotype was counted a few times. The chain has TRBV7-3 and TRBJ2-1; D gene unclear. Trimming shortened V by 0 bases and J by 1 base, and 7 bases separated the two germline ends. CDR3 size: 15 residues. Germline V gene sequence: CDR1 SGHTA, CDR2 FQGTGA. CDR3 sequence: CASSLTGASYNEQFF. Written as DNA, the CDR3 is TGTGCCAGCAGCTTAACAGGAGCTTCCTACAATGAGCAGTTCTTC. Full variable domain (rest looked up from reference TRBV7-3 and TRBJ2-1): GAGVSQTPSNKVTEKGKYVELRCDPISGHTALYWYRQSLGQGPEFLIYFQGTGAADDSGLPNDRFFAVRPEGSVSTLKIQRTERGDSAVYLCASSLTGASYNEQFFGPGTRLTVL.

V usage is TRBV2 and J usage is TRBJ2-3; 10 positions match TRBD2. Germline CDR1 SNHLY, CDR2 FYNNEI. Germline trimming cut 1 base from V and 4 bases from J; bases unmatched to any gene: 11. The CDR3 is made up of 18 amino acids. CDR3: CASSEDERGGAEADTQYF. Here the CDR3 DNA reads TGTGCCAGCAGTGAAGATGAGCGGGGGGGCGCGGAAGCAGATACGCAGTATTTT. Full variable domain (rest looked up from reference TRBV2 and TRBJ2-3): EPEVTQTPSHQVTQMGQEVILRCVPISNHLYFYWYRQILGQKVEFLVSFYNNEISEKSEIFDDQFSVERPDGSNFTLKIRSTKLEDSAMYFCASSEDERGGAEADTQYFGPGTRLTVL.

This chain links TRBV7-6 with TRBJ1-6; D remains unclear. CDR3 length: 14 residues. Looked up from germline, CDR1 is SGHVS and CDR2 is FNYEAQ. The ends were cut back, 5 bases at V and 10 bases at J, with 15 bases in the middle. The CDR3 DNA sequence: TGTGCCAGCAGCCAAGTAGGGTATAGGTCACCCCTCCACTTT. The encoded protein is CASSQVGYRSPLHF. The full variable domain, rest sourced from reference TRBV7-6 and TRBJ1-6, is GAGVSQSPRYKVTKRGQDVALRCDPISGHVSLYWYRQALGQGPEFLTYFNYEAQQDKSGLPNDRFSAERPEGSISTLTIQRTEQRDSAMYRCASSQVGYRSPLHFGNGTRLTVT.

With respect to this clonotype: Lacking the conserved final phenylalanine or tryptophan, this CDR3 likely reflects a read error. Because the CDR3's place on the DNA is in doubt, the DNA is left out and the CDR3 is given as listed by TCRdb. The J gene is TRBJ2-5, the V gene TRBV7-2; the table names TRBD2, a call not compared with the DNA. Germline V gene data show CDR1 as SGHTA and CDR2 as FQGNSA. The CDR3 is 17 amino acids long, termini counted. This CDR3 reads CASSKSEGSGYGYTFGS.

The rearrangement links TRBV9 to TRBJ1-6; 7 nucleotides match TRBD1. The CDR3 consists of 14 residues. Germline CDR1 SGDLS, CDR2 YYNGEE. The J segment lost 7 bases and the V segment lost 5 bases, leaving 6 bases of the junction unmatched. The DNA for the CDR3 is TGTGCCAGCAGTGAACAGGGGAAGAATTCACCCCTCCACTTT. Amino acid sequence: CASSEQGKNSPLHF.

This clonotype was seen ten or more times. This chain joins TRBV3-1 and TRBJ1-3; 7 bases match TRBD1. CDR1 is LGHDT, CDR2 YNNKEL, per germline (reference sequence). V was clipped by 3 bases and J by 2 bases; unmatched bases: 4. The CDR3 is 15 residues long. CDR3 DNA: TGTGCCAGCAGCCAGACCGGGACAGCTGGAAACACCATATATTTT. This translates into CASSQTGTAGNTIYF.

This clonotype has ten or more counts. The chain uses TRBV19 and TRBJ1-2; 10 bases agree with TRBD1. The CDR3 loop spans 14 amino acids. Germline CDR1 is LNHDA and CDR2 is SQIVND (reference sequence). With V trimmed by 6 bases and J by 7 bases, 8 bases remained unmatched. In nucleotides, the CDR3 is TGTGCCAGTAGAAGCGCCGGGACAGGGGTTGGCTACACCTTC. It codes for CASRSAGTGVGYTF.

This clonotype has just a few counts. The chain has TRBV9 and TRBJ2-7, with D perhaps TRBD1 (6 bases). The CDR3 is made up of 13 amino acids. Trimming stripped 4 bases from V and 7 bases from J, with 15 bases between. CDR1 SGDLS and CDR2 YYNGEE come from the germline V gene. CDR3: CASSLGQSTEQYF. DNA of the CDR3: TGTGCCAGCAGCTTAGGACAGTCTACTGAGCAGTACTTC.

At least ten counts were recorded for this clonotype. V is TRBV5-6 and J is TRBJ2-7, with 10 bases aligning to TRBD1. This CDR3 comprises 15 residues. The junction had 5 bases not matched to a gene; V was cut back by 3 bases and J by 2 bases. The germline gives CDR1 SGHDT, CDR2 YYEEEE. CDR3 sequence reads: CASSWAGTGAYEQYF. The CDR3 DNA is TGTGCCAGCAGCTGGGCCGGGACAGGGGCCTACGAGCAGTACTTC.

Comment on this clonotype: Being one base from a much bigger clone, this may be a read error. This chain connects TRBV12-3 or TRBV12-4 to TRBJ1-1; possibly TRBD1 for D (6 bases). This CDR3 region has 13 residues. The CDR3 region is CASSSETGRAALF. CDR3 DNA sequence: TGTGCCAGCAGTTCCGAGACAGGTCGTGCAGCTCTCTTT.

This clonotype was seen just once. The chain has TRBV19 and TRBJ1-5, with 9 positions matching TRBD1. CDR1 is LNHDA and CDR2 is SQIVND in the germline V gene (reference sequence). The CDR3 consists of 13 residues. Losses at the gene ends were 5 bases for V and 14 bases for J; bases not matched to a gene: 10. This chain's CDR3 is CASSETGGSYEHF. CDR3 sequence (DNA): TGTGCCAGTAGTGAGACAGGGGGTTCCTACGAGCATTTT. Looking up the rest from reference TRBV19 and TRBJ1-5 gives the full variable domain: DGGITQSPKYLFRKEGQNVTLSCEQNLNHDAMYWYRQDPGQGLRLIYYSQIVNDFQKGDIAEGYSVSREKKESFPLTVTSAQKNPTAFYLCASSETGGSYEHFGDGTRLSIL.

This CDR3 is CASSLDRTSGVGYNEQFF. The CDR3 DNA reads as TGTGCCAGCAGCTTGGATCGGACTAGCGGGGTGGGGTACAATGAGCAGTTCTTC. This chain connects TRBV7-9 to TRBJ2-1, with 12 bases matching TRBD2. The J segment lost 4 bases and the V segment lost 3 bases, leaving 10 bases of the junction unmatched. Looked up from germline, CDR1 is SEHNR and CDR2 is FQNEAQ (reference sequence). There are 18 residues in the CDR3.

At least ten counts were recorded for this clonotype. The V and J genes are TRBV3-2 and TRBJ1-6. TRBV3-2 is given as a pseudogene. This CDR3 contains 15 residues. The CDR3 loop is CASSQNKVYNSPLHF. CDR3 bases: TGTGCCAGCAGCCAAAACAAGGTCTATAATTCACCCCTCCACTTT.

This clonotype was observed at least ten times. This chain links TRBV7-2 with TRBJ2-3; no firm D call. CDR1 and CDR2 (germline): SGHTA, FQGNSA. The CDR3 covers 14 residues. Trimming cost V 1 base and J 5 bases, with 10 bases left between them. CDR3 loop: CASSLGGFGDTQYF. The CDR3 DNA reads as TGTGCCAGCAGCTTAGGTGGGTTCGGAGATACGCAGTATTTT. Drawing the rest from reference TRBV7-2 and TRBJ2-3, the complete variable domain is GAGVSQSPSNKVTEKGKDVELRCDPISGHTALYWYRQSLGQGLEFLIYFQGNSAPDKSGLPSDRFSAERTGGSVSTLTIQRTQQEDSAVYLCASSLGGFGDTQYFGPGTRLTVL.

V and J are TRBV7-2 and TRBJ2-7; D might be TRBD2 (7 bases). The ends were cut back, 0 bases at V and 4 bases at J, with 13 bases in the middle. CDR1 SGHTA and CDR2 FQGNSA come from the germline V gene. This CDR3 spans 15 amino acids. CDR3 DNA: TGTGCCAGCAGCTTAGCGGGGGGGGCCGGGTACGAGCAGTACTTC. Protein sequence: CASSLAGGAGYEQYF.

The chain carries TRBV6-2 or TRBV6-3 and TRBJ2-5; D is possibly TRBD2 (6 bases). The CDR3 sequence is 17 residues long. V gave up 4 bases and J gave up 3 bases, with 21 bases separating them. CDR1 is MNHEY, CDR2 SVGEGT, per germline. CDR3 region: CASSSPGGVAGKETQYF. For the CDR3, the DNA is TGTGCCAGCAGTTCACCCGGAGGGGTGGCGGGAAAAGAGACCCAGTACTTC.

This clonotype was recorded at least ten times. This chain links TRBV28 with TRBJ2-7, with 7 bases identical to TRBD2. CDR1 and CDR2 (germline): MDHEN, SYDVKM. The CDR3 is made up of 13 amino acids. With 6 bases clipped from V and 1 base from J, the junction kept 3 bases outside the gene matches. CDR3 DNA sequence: TGTGCCAGCAGGGGGGGGATGTCCTACGAGCAGTACTTC. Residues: CASRGGMSYEQYF.

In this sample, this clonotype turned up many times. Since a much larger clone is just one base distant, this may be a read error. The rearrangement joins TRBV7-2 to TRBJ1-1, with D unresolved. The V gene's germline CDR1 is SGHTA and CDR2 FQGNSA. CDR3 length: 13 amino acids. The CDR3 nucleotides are TGTGCCGGCAGCTTAGGAGGGTTCACTGAAGCTTTCTTT. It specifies CAGSLGGFTEAFF.

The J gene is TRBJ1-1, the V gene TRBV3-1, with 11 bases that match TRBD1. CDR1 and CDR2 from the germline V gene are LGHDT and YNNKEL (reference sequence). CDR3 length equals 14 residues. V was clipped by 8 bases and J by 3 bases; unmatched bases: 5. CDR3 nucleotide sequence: TGTGCCAGCGGGACGGGACAGGGGGACACTGAAGCTTTCTTT. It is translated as CASGTGQGDTEAFF.